This TCR beta chain was identified during a study of T cell responses to AZD1222 COVID-19 vaccine. Study observations and caveats: Elevations in Spike-specific TCR breadth and depth followed administration of two AZD1222 doses. Spike as a whole was targeted by vaccine-associated CD4 TCRs, dominant at 160-218 and 743-854. The repertoires were collected only after the peak T cell response.

Some clones are missing from TCRdb's copy, which holds only in-frame ones; the method was immunoSEQ multiplex PCR. This table has about 180,000 clones, around 94% appearing once. The CDR3 is 13 amino acids. V shed 1 base and J shed 1 base, with 3 bases lying between them. Per the germline V gene, CDR1 is LGHDT and CDR2 is YNNKEL (reference sequence). On this clone itself: Its antigen is not identified.

The material was peripheral blood, obtained on day 0 of AZD1222 vaccination. The rearrangement uses TRBV3-1 (or the pseudogene TRBV3-2) and TRBJ2-3, with no clear D. This TCR derives from an adult in good health. The CDR3 DNA reads TGTGCCAGCAGCCAAGGACGCACAGATACGCAGTATTTT. This translates into CASSQGRTDTQYF.